The source of this T cell receptor (beta chain) is a study of T-cell reconstitution after alpha-beta-depleted transplantation in children. Study-wide results and limits: Counts and diversity of T cells one year after transplant came mostly from newly produced T cells.

A single count supports this clonotype. Its target is unknown. The CDR3 consists of 15 residues. The germline V gene encodes CDR1 SGHDN and CDR2 FVKESK. V was cut by 0 bases and J by 12 bases, with 18 bases left in between. Preparation of the TCRbeta library involved a method that used unique molecular identifiers. TCRdb called the PCR reads again in MiXCR, with one record for every CDR3 protein. The sample has 750,000 to 950,000 distinct CDR3 sequences; roughly 15% are singletons. Sequenced material: PBMCs, mostly from graft donor cells, taken 360 days after TCRalphabeta/CD19-depleted stem cell transplant. This TCR was recovered from a male patient between 10 and 17 years old who had a stem cell transplant for acute lymphoblastic leukemia, so the T cells may come from the graft donor. The chain combines TRBV14 with TRBJ2-1; D may be TRBD2 (5 bases). CDR3 residues: CASSQDWQAHRGQFF. As DNA, the CDR3 is TGTGCCAGCAGCCAAGATTGGCAGGCCCACCGGGGGCAGTTCTTC. Supplemented by reference TRBV14 and TRBJ2-1, the full variable domain reads EAGVTQFPSHSVIEKGQTVTLRCDPISGHDNLYWYRRVMGKEIKFLLHFVKESKQDESGMPNNRFLAERTGGTYSTLKVQPAELEDSGVYFCASSQDWQAHRGQFFGPGTRLTVL.